Shown below are 21 T cell receptor beta chains from a single sample sequenced in a study of T cells in Graves' hyperthyroidism and ophthalmopathy. Amplified TCR beta CDR3 regions derived from RNA transcripts. Initially, a first-round RT-PCR of the TCR CDR3 employed the HTBI primer set. A single record per CDR3 protein comes from TCRdb applying MiXCR to the multiplex PCR reads. The data hold approximately 570,000 distinct CDR3 sequences, with about 20% observed a single time. Sequenced material: blood. These receptors were taken from a man aged 40-50 years with Graves' ophthalmopathy.

The rearrangement links TRBV4-1 to TRBJ2-7, with TRBD2 identical over 8 bases. V gave up 2 bases and J gave up 4 bases; unmatched junction bases: 7. CDR1 and CDR2 from the germline V gene are MGHRA and YSYEKL. This CDR3 region has 15 residues. CDR3 in amino acids: CASSQREGEGYEQYF. Here the CDR3 DNA reads TGCGCCAGCAGCCAACGGGAGGGAGAGGGTTACGAGCAGTACTTC.

In this sample, this clonotype turned up a few times. The gene calls are TRBV3-1 and TRBJ2-5; no definite D call. Between the trimmed V and J ends, which lost 1 base and 2 bases, there was a span of 8 bases. CDR3 length: 14 residues. Germline CDR1 is LGHDT and CDR2 is YNNKEL (reference sequence). CDR3 DNA sequence: TGTGCCAGCAGCCAAGTCCAGTCTCAAGAGACCCAGTACTTC. It is translated as CASSQVQSQETQYF.

This chain connects TRBV12-3 or TRBV12-4 to TRBJ1-5, with unresolved D. Trimming pared 2 bases from V and 9 bases from J, leaving 5 bases between. The length of the CDR3 is 11 residues. CDR3 sequence (DNA): TGTGCCAGCAGTTTAAAGGGGCCCCAGCATTTT. Residues: CASSLKGPQHF.

The chain has TRBV28 and TRBJ2-1, with 13 nucleotides matching TRBD2. CDR1 and CDR2 (germline): MDHEN, SYDVKM. CDR3 length: 16 amino acids. V gave up 9 bases and J gave up 6 bases; unmatched junction bases: 11. CDR3 sequence reads: CASSHRTSGGPNEQFF. The CDR3 coding sequence is TGTGCCAGTTCTCACCGGACTAGCGGGGGCCCCAATGAGCAGTTCTTC. The full variable domain, with the rest looked up from reference TRBV28 and TRBJ2-1, is DVKVTQSSRYLVKRTGEKVFLECVQDMDHENMFWYRQDPGLGLRLIYFSYDVKMKEKGDIPEGYSVSREKKERFSLILESASTNQTSMYLCASSHRTSGGPNEQFFGPGTRLTVL.

This clonotype was seen only a few times. The chain couples TRBV6-4 to TRBJ2-1; 8 positions match TRBD2. Germline values: CDR1 MRHNA, CDR2 SNTAGT. The V gene end was trimmed by 2 bases and the J gene end by 8 bases; junction bases not matched to a gene: 8. This CDR3 contains 15 residues. The CDR3 DNA reads as TGTGCCAGCAGTGACCCGGGACTAGGGATTGATGAGCAGTTCTTC. It encodes CASSDPGLGIDEQFF.

The gene calls are TRBV5-6 and TRBJ2-1, with TRBD2 as a possible D gene (6 bases). The V end lost 0 bases, the J end lost 6 bases, and 16 bases lay between the germline ends. Germline V gives CDR1 SGHDT, CDR2 YYEEEE. The CDR3 consists of 16 residues. CDR3 in DNA: TGTGCCAGCAGCTTGGTCGGCGGGGCCTTGGTCAATGAGCAGTTCTTC. Residues: CASSLVGGALVNEQFF.

This clonotype has a handful of counts. The chain couples TRBV30 to TRBJ1-3; TRBD1 might be the D (5 bases). This CDR3 region has 14 residues. Trimming removed 2 bases at V and 4 bases at J, with 12 bases between. Germline CDR1 is GTSNPN and CDR2 is SVGIG (reference sequence). The CDR3 sequence: CAWSPGLGGNTIYF. For the CDR3, the DNA is TGTGCCTGGAGTCCGGGACTAGGCGGAAACACCATATATTTT. The full variable domain, rest sourced from reference TRBV30 and TRBJ1-3, is SQTIHQWPATLVQPVGSPLSLECTVEGTSNPNLYWYRQAAGRGLQLLFYSVGIGQISSEVPQNLSASRPQDRQFILSSKKLLLSDSGFYLCAWSPGLGGNTIYFGEGSWLTVV.

This clonotype has at least ten counts. The CDR3 protein is CSASHSGVPGYEQFF. CDR3 DNA: TGCAGTGCTAGCCACTCAGGAGTACCTGGCTATGAGCAGTTCTTC. The J gene is TRBJ2-1, the V gene TRBV20-1, with D unresolved. The V gene lost 3 bases and the J gene lost 8 bases, with 20 bases spanning the gap. The CDR3 has 15 amino acids. Per germline, CDR1 DFQATT and CDR2 SNEGSKA (reference sequence).

Turning to this clonotype: A read error is possible here, since a much larger clone lies one base away. The V call is TRBV28, the J call TRBJ2-7, with 8 bases that match TRBD2. CDR1 and CDR2 from the germline V gene are MDHEN and SYDVKM. The junction had 13 bases not matched to a gene; V was cut back by 3 bases and J by 3 bases. CDR3 size: 17 residues. Here the CDR3 DNA reads TGTGCCAGCAGTTTTAGAGCGTCGGCTAGCGGGTACTACGAGCAGTACTTC. This codes for CASSFRASASGYYEQYF.

This clonotype was counted a few times. The chain combines TRBV5-1 with TRBJ2-5; 10 bases fit TRBD1. Germline V CDR1 and CDR2: SGHRS, YFSETQ. The ends lost 4 bases at V and 3 bases at J; junction bases unmatched: 6. The CDR3 totals 15 residues. CDR3 residues: CASSASGTGEETQYF. CDR3 nucleotides: TGCGCCAGCAGCGCATCCGGGACAGGGGAAGAGACCCAGTACTTC. Variable domain in full (rest from reference TRBV5-1 and TRBJ2-5): KAGVTQTPRYLIKTRGQQVTLSCSPISGHRSVSWYQQTPGQGLQFLFEYFSETQRNKGNFPGRFSGRQFSNSRSEMNVSTLELGDSALYLCASSASGTGEETQYFGPGTRLLVL.

This clonotype came up many times. The V gene is TRBV4-1, the J gene TRBJ1-1, with a weak D call TRBD1 (5 bases). Looked up from germline, CDR1 is MGHRA and CDR2 is YSYEKL. The CDR3 length is 15 residues. Trimming shortened V by 0 bases and J by 0 bases, and 8 bases separated the two germline ends. The CDR3 loop is CASSQDWGLNTEAFF. The CDR3 DNA reads TGCGCCAGCAGCCAAGATTGGGGCTTGAACACTGAAGCTTTCTTT.

There are many counts of this clonotype. J is TRBJ2-3 and V is TRBV28, with 8 bases identical to TRBD2. Germline V lookup: CDR1 MDHEN, CDR2 SYDVKM. CDR3 length: 16 amino acids. The V segment lost 3 bases and the J segment 10 bases; nucleotides outside the gene matches: 15. CDR3 region: CASSLVGREEGSAQYF. CDR3 coding DNA: TGTGCCAGCAGTTTGGTCGGGAGGGAGGAAGGCTCTGCGCAGTATTTT.

This chain uses TRBV20-1 with TRBJ1-2; D is unclear. V lost 1 base, J lost 4 bases, and 10 bases lay in between. CDR3 size: 13 residues. Germline-derived CDR1 and CDR2 are DFQATT and SNEGSKA (reference sequence). DNA of the CDR3: TGCAGTGCTAGAGTGCAGAAAGTCTATGGCTACACCTTC. It codes for CSARVQKVYGYTF.

This clonotype has ten or more counts. The V gene is TRBV5-1, the J gene TRBJ2-1; 9 nucleotides line up with TRBD2. The CDR3 loop spans 15 amino acids. Germline V gene lookup returns CDR1 SGHRS and CDR2 YFSETQ. The V segment lost 2 bases and the J segment 7 bases; nucleotides outside the gene matches: 7. In DNA, the CDR3 is TGCGCCAGCAGCTTATCCCTAGCGGGGCCGAATGAGCAGTTCTTC. As protein: CASSLSLAGPNEQFF.

Worth noting for this clonotype: Just one base apart from a much larger clone, this may be a read error. V and J are TRBV7-3 and TRBJ2-5, with 7 bases fitting TRBD2. The CDR3 has 17 amino acids. CDR1 is SGHTA and CDR2 is FQGTGA in the germline V gene. Germline trimming cut 4 bases from V and 1 base from J; bases unmatched to any gene: 12. The CDR3 DNA is TGTGCCAGCAGCTCCCCCGGGGGGAGACACCTCCAAGAGACCCAGTACTTC. It encodes CASSSPGGRHLQETQYF.

This clonotype was seen only a few times. The gene calls are TRBV27 and TRBJ2-6, with D unclear. The CDR3 contains 13 residues. CDR1 and CDR2 from the germline V gene are MNHEY and SMNVEV (reference sequence). Trimming removed 5 bases at V and 4 bases at J, with 6 bases between. The CDR3 bases are TGTGCCAGCAGTACCGGAGGGGCCAACGTCCTGACTTTC. Translation gives CASSTGGANVLTF. The full variable domain, with the rest looked up from reference TRBV27 and TRBJ2-6, is EAQVTQNPRYLITVTGKKLTVTCSQNMNHEYMSWYRQDPGLGLRQIYYSMNVEVTDKGDVPEGYKVSRKEKRNFPLILESPSPNQTSLYFCASSTGGANVLTFGAGSRLTVL.

This clonotype was found a few times. This chain connects TRBV19 to TRBJ1-1, with unresolved D. V was trimmed by 3 bases and J by 2 bases, leaving 10 bases between them. CDR3 size: 14 residues. Germline CDR1 is LNHDA and CDR2 is SQIVND (reference sequence). The CDR3 nucleotides are TGTGCCAGTAGTATTGGGTTAGGAAACACTGAAGCTTTCTTT. Translating gives CASSIGLGNTEAFF.

Concerning this clonotype: This could be a read error, since a much larger clone is one nucleotide away. V and J are TRBV20-1 and TRBJ2-7; weak D call: TRBD1 (5 bases). CDR1 DFQATT and CDR2 SNEGSKA come from the germline V gene (reference sequence). There are 15 residues in the CDR3. V was cut by 3 bases and J by 2 bases, with 17 bases left in between. The CDR3 is CSARPGFGSAYEQYF. The CDR3 DNA sequence: TGCAGTGCTAGGCCAGGGTTCGGGTCGGCCTACGAGCAGTACTTC.

The gene calls are TRBV20-1 and TRBJ2-1, with 7 bases aligning to TRBD1. Per the germline V gene, CDR1 is DFQATT and CDR2 is SNEGSKA (reference sequence). With 3 bases clipped from V and 9 bases from J, the junction kept 17 bases outside the gene matches. This CDR3 region has 16 residues. The CDR3 coding sequence is TGCAGTGCTAGTGCAGGTCGGACAGGATCGTTAAGTGAGCAGTTCTTC. This translates into CSASAGRTGSLSEQFF.

This clonotype was recorded at least ten times. The chain combines TRBV2 with TRBJ2-2; TRBD1 matches 10 bases. Germline loops: CDR1 SNHLY, CDR2 FYNNEI. After removal of 6 bases from V and 5 bases from J, the junction contained 15 bases not matched to a gene. There are 18 residues in the CDR3. The CDR3 sequence: CASRYALRQGAQTGELFF. CDR3 sequence (DNA): TGTGCCAGCAGATACGCCCTGAGACAGGGGGCACAAACCGGGGAGCTGTTTTTT.

This clonotype was counted at least ten times. This CDR3 is CSARSLDPASTEAFF. CDR3 bases: TGCAGTGCTAGATCCCTGGATCCCGCCTCCACTGAAGCTTTCTTT. V is TRBV20-1 and J is TRBJ1-1; no clear D. Trimming pared 2 bases from V and 4 bases from J, leaving 17 bases between. This CDR3 is built from 15 residues. Germline lookup yields CDR1 DFQATT and CDR2 SNEGSKA (reference sequence).